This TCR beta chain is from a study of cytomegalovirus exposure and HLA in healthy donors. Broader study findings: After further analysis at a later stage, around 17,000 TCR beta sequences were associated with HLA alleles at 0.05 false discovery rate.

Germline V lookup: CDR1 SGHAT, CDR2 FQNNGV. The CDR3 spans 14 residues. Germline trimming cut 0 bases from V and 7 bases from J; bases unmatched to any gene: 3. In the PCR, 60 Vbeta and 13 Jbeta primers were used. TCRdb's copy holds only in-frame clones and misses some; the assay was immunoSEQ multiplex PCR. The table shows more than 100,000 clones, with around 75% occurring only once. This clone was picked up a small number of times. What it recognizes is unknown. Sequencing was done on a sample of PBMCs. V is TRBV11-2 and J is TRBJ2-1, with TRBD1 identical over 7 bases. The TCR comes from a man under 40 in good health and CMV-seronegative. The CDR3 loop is CASSLDLQGNEQFF. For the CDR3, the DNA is TGTGCCAGCAGCTTAGATCTACAGGGGAATGAGCAGTTCTTC.